A single sample is the source of the 9 T cell receptor beta chains below, sequenced in a study of PD-1 and CTLA-4 blockade in melanoma. Clones were sequenced by immunoSEQ multiplex PCR, and TCRdb holds only the in-frame ones, with some missing. The sample lists 23,000 or so clones, about 91% occurring once. The sample here was CD8+ T cells from peripheral blood, taken before anti-PD-1 treatment. All receptors derive from a human donor with melanoma.

This sequence joins TRBV6-1 and TRBJ1-1; 9 nucleotides agree with TRBD1. The CDR3 runs 16 residues. The germline V gene encodes CDR1 MNHNS and CDR2 SASEGT. The V gene end was trimmed by 4 bases and the J gene end by 1 base; junction bases not matched to a gene: 7. For the CDR3, the DNA is TGTGCCAGCAGTGTCTTCGGGGGACAGGGGAACACTGAAGCTTTCTTT. It specifies CASSVFGGQGNTEAFF.

The chain joins TRBV4-1 to TRBJ1-2; 10 bases line up with TRBD1. Germline V gene data show CDR1 as MGHRA and CDR2 as YSYEKL. The CDR3 spans 13 residues. Trimming at V came to 4 bases and at J to 7 bases, leaving 3 bases not matched to a gene. CDR3 nucleotide sequence: TGCGCCAGCAGCCGAGGGACAGGGGTTGGCTACACCTTC. Its translation: CASSRGTGVGYTF.

This clone appeared a single time. The gene calls are TRBV24-1 and TRBJ2-7, with D unresolved. CDR1 is KGHDR, CDR2 SFDVKD, per germline. Trimming took off 3 bases at V and 6 bases at J, with 5 bases between the two ends. The CDR3 totals 11 residues. The CDR3 region is CATSDRAEQYF. CDR3 bases: TGTGCCACCAGTGATCGGGCCGAGCAGTACTTC.

The chain is built from TRBV19 and TRBJ2-3; D gene unclear. Trimming stripped 5 bases from V and 2 bases from J, with 14 bases between. From germline, CDR1 is LNHDA and CDR2 SQIVND (reference sequence). The CDR3 consists of 15 residues. CDR3 loop: CASSWSGSSTDTQYF. CDR3 coding DNA: TGTGCCAGTAGTTGGTCTGGGTCCTCCACAGATACGCAGTATTTT. The full variable domain, in which reference TRBV19 and TRBJ2-3 provide the parts outside the CDR3, is DGGITQSPKYLFRKEGQNVTLSCEQNLNHDAMYWYRQDPGQGLRLIYYSQIVNDFQKGDIAEGYSVSREKKESFPLTVTSAQKNPTAFYLCASSWSGSSTDTQYFGPGTRLTVL.

V is TRBV27 and J is TRBJ2-1; D possibly matches TRBD1 or TRBD2 (5 bases each). The CDR3 is made up of 13 amino acids. Germline V gene sequence: CDR1 MNHEY, CDR2 SMNVEV (reference sequence). The V and J ends lost 6 bases and 7 bases respectively, with 13 bases between them. The CDR3 sequence is CASRYGGANEQFF. CDR3 sequence (DNA): TGTGCCAGCAGATATGGGGGAGCAAATGAGCAGTTCTTC.

The J gene is TRBJ2-7, the V gene TRBV28, with D possibly TRBD1 on 7 matching bases. V dropped 5 bases and J dropped 2 bases, with 16 bases sitting between them. From germline, CDR1 is MDHEN and CDR2 SYDVKM. The length of the CDR3 is 15 residues. CDR3 in DNA: TGTGCCAGCAGTGGGGGGACAGACTACACCTACGAGCAGTACTTC. Translating gives CASSGGTDYTYEQYF. The entire variable domain, with the rest obtained from reference TRBV28 and TRBJ2-7, is as follows: DVKVTQSSRYLVKRTGEKVFLECVQDMDHENMFWYRQDPGLGLRLIYFSYDVKMKEKGDIPEGYSVSREKKERFSLILESASTNQTSMYLCASSGGTDYTYEQYFGPGTRLTVT.

V usage is TRBV7-9 and J usage is TRBJ2-3, with D perhaps assigned TRBD1 or TRBD2 (5 bases each). V lost 1 base to trimming and J lost 8 bases, with 19 bases between them. The germline gives CDR1 SEHNR, CDR2 FQNEAQ (reference sequence). This CDR3 is 16 amino acids long. The DNA for the CDR3 is TGTGCCAGCAGCTTAGAAGGGGTCGGGGATCGCGCTACGCAGTATTTT. Translating gives CASSLEGVGDRATQYF.

The chain joins TRBV11-2 to TRBJ2-5; no definite D call. V dropped 10 bases and J dropped 1 base, with 13 bases sitting between them. The CDR3 sequence is 13 residues long. Germline CDR1 SGHAT, CDR2 FQNNGV. The DNA for the CDR3 is TGTGCCACACGGGTTCTGGGCCAAGAGACCCAGTACTTC. It specifies CATRVLGQETQYF.

The chain employs TRBV11-2 and TRBJ1-6; unclear D gene. Germline V gene lookup returns CDR1 SGHAT and CDR2 FQNNGV. V lost 1 base, J lost 10 bases, and 11 bases lay in between. The CDR3 consists of 14 residues. CDR3 bases: TGTGCCAGCAGCTTAGTCGCAGGAGAGTCACCCCTCCACTTT. Amino acids: CASSLVAGESPLHF.